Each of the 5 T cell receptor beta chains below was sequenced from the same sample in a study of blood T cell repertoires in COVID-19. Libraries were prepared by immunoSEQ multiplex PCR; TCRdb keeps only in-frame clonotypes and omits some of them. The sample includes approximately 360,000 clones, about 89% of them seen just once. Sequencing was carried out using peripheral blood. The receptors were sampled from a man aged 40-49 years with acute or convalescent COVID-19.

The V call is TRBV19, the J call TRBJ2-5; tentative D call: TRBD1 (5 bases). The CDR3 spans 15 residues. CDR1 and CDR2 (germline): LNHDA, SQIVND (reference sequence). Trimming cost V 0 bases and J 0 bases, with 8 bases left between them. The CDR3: CASSIDLGDQETQYF. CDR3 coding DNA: TGTGCCAGTAGTATAGATCTAGGGGACCAAGAGACCCAGTACTTC.

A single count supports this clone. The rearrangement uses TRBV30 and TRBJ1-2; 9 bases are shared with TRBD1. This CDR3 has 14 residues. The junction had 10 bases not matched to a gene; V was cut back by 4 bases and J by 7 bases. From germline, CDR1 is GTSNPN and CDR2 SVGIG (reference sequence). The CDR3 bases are TGTGCCTGGACTATCCAGGGACAGGGCGGTGGCTACACCTTC. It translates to CAWTIQGQGGGYTF.

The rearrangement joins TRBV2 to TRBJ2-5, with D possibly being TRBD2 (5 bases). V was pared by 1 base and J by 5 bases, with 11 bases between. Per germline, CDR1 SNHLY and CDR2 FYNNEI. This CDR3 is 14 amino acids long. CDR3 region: CASSEGRQKETQYF. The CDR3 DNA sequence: TGTGCCAGCAGTGAAGGGAGGCAGAAGGAGACCCAGTACTTC.

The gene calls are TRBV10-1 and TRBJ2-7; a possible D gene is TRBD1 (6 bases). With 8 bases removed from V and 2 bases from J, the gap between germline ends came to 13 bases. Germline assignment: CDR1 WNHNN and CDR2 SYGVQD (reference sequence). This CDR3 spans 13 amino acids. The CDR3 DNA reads TGCGCCAGCTCAATACAGGGAACCTACGAGCAGTACTTC. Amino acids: CASSIQGTYEQYF.

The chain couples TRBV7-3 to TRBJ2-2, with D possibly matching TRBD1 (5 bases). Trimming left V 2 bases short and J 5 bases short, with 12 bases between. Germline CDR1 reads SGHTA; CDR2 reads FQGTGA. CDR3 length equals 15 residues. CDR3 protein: CASSLFRAGTGELFF. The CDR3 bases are TGTGCCAGCAGCTTATTTCGAGCAGGGACCGGGGAGCTGTTTTTT.